The 32 T cell receptor beta chains below were found in one sample sequenced in a study of T cells in localized non-small cell lung cancer. TCRdb's table, derived via immunoSEQ multiplex PCR, lists solely in-frame clones and lacks some. The sample yields around 12,000 clones, about 86% seen once. The material sequenced was peripheral blood, taken before any cancer treatment. The receptor set was obtained from a male donor older than 55 with stage I lung adenocarcinoma.

This chain links TRBV19 with TRBJ2-1; possibly TRBD1 or TRBD2 for D (5 bases each). This CDR3 is 16 amino acids long. Germline V gene data show CDR1 as LNHDA and CDR2 as SQIVND (reference sequence). V lost 9 bases to trimming and J lost 4 bases, with 22 bases between them. The CDR3 here is CASQSLGTAWYNEQFF. CDR3 coding DNA: TGTGCCAGCCAATCTTTGGGGACCGCGTGGTACAATGAGCAGTTCTTC.

The rearrangement uses TRBV5-1 and TRBJ2-1; 11 bases line up with TRBD1. Germline CDR1 reads SGHRS; CDR2 reads YFSETQ. With 4 bases clipped from V and 6 bases from J, the junction kept 3 bases outside the gene matches. The CDR3 consists of 14 residues. The DNA for the CDR3 is TGCGCCAGCAGCCCGGGACAGGGGGTCAATGAGCAGTTCTTC. It codes for CASSPGQGVNEQFF.

The chain has TRBV5-5 and TRBJ2-3, with TRBD1 matching 7 bases. J gave up 6 bases and V 4 bases, and 8 bases lay outside the gene matches. The CDR3 sequence is 14 residues long. The germline gives CDR1 SGHKS, CDR2 YYEKEE (reference sequence). CDR3 region: CASSLRQGTDTQYF. CDR3 sequence (DNA): TGTGCCAGCAGCCTACGACAGGGAACCGATACGCAGTATTTT.

The chain uses TRBV28 and TRBJ2-7; no clear D. The CDR3 has 17 residues. From germline, CDR1 is MDHEN and CDR2 SYDVKM. Between the trimmed V and J ends, which lost 3 bases and 2 bases, there was a span of 20 bases. The CDR3 coding sequence is TGTGCCAGCAGTTTTAGGGTCGGGTACGCCCGCCCCTACGAGCAGTACTTC. This gives the protein CASSFRVGYARPYEQYF.

The V and J genes are TRBV5-1 and TRBJ2-3, with TRBD2 matching over 7 bases. Germline values: CDR1 SGHRS, CDR2 YFSETQ. Trimming took 2 bases from V and 0 from J; bases not matched to a gene: 0. CDR3 length: 14 residues. The DNA of the CDR3 is TGCGCCAGCAGCTTAGCGGGGAGCACAGATACGCAGTATTTT. Amino acids: CASSLAGSTDTQYF.

The rearrangement joins TRBV28 to TRBJ2-1; D may correspond to TRBD1 or TRBD2 (6 bases each). CDR3 size: 17 residues. Deletions cut 1 base from V and 0 bases from J, with 13 bases between. Germline V lookup: CDR1 MDHEN, CDR2 SYDVKM. The CDR3 DNA reads as TGTGCCAGCAGTTTATCGTGGGGGGCAAGCTCCTACAATGAGCAGTTCTTC. Protein sequence: CASSLSWGASSYNEQFF.

This chain uses TRBV30 with TRBJ1-1; D call uncertain. Germline V lookup: CDR1 GTSNPN, CDR2 SVGIG (reference sequence). CDR3 length equals 12 residues. V shed 2 bases and J shed 10 bases, with 14 bases lying between them. The CDR3 region is CAWSPGRLGAFF. CDR3 DNA sequence: TGTGCCTGGAGTCCGGGCCGCCTAGGAGCTTTCTTT.

The gene calls are TRBV7-3 and TRBJ2-3; D unclear. CDR1 and CDR2 (germline): SGHTA, FQGTGA. V lost 4 bases, J lost 7 bases, and 15 bases lay in between. CDR3 length: 14 amino acids. CDR3 in amino acids: CASSSDRNRNTQYF. The CDR3 DNA sequence: TGTGCCAGCAGCTCCGACCGTAACAGAAATACGCAGTATTTT.

This chain links TRBV7-9 with TRBJ2-7; perhaps TRBD2 as D (5 bases). Per germline, CDR1 SEHNR and CDR2 FQNEAQ (reference sequence). V lost 1 base and J lost 5, with 9 bases in between. CDR3 length: 13 residues. The CDR3 nucleotides are TGTGCCAGCAGCTTAGGGGGAGCCAACGAGCAGTACTTC. Its translation is CASSLGGANEQYF.

The chain joins TRBV5-1 to TRBJ1-5, with D maybe TRBD1 (5 bases). The CDR3 covers 17 residues. Trimming took off 4 bases at V and 0 bases at J, with 17 bases between the two ends. Looked up from germline, CDR1 is SGHRS and CDR2 is YFSETQ. The CDR3 is CASSPTPVGTSNQPQHF. The CDR3 coding sequence is TGCGCCAGCAGCCCTACCCCGGTGGGGACTAGCAATCAGCCCCAGCATTTT.

The count of this clone is one. The chain links TRBV25-1 to TRBJ2-4; the match to TRBD1 covers 9 bases. This CDR3 is built from 13 residues. V shed 2 bases, J shed 7 bases, and the junction held 0 bases outside the gene matches. The germline gives CDR1 MGHDK, CDR2 SYGVNS. CDR3: CASSEGTGNIQYF. The CDR3 nucleotides are TGTGCCAGCAGTGAAGGGACAGGGAACATTCAGTACTTC.

The chain combines TRBV9 with TRBJ2-1; 10 nucleotides align to TRBD2. Germline CDR1 and CDR2: SGDLS and YYNGEE. With 4 bases clipped from V and 6 bases from J, the junction kept 7 bases outside the gene matches. The CDR3 totals 15 residues. The CDR3 loop reads CASSIRSGRANEQFF. In DNA form, the CDR3 reads TGTGCCAGCAGCATTCGGAGCGGGAGGGCCAATGAGCAGTTCTTC.

The genes are TRBV28 and TRBJ1-4, with 8 bases that match TRBD1. CDR3 size: 14 residues. The germline V gene has CDR1 MDHEN and CDR2 SYDVKM. J gave up 6 bases and V 6 bases, and 6 bases lay outside the gene matches. The DNA of the CDR3 is TGTGCCAGCAGGTCCCAGGGGGCCGATGAAAAACTGTTTTTT. This sequence encodes CASRSQGADEKLFF.

The chain combines TRBV28 with TRBJ2-1; D call uncertain. CDR1 MDHEN and CDR2 SYDVKM come from the germline V gene. CDR3 length equals 12 residues. The V gene lost 6 bases and the J gene lost 4 bases, with 7 bases spanning the gap. The CDR3 sequence: CASSENYNEQFF. The CDR3 DNA reads as TGTGCCAGCAGCGAGAATTACAATGAGCAGTTCTTC.

This clone was seen once. The rearrangement links TRBV11-2 to TRBJ2-1; 11 nucleotides match TRBD2. Trimming at V came to 4 bases and at J to 9 bases, leaving 11 bases not matched to a gene. The germline gives CDR1 SGHAT, CDR2 FQNNGV. This CDR3 has 16 amino acids. Here the CDR3 DNA reads TGTGCCAGCAGCTCCCCTAGCGGGAGGACCACAGGTGAGCAGTTCTTC. Encoded protein: CASSSPSGRTTGEQFF.

J is TRBJ1-3 and V is TRBV7-9; TRBD1 matches at 8 bases. The ends lost 6 bases at V and 4 bases at J; junction bases unmatched: 5. The CDR3 spans 14 residues. Germline V gene data show CDR1 as SEHNR and CDR2 as FQNEAQ (reference sequence). CDR3 nucleotide sequence: TGTGCCAGCAGATCCTGGGACAGGGGAAACACCATATATTTT. This gives the protein CASRSWDRGNTIYF.

V gene TRBV28 combines with J gene TRBJ1-2; 10 nucleotides match TRBD1. The CDR3 sequence is 13 residues long. Germline V gene sequence: CDR1 MDHEN, CDR2 SYDVKM. J lost 6 bases, V lost 6 bases, and 4 bases had no gene match. CDR3 sequence: CASRLDRGHGYTF. The CDR3 DNA is TGTGCCAGCAGACTTGACAGGGGGCATGGCTACACCTTC.

The J gene is TRBJ1-5, the V gene TRBV2; D ambiguous. There are 13 residues in the CDR3. The germline gives CDR1 SNHLY, CDR2 FYNNEI. The germline V and J ends were trimmed by 4 bases and 9 bases, with 13 bases remaining between them. CDR3 in amino acids: CASSGHGRRPQHF. CDR3 DNA: TGTGCCAGCAGTGGGCACGGTCGACGGCCCCAGCATTTT.

This clone was recorded once. The chain carries TRBV10-1 and TRBJ1-5; no clear D. CDR3 size: 14 residues. Trimming pared 6 bases from V and 5 bases from J, leaving 14 bases between. Germline loops: CDR1 WNHNN, CDR2 SYGVQD (reference sequence). CDR3: CASRGPGFHQPQHF. The CDR3, as DNA: TGCGCCAGCAGGGGCCCGGGGTTCCATCAGCCCCAGCATTTT.

V and J are TRBV11-1 and TRBJ1-2; TRBD1 agrees at 9 bases. V was pared by 4 bases and J by 3 bases, with 9 bases of the junction left unmatched. Germline CDR1 SGHAT, CDR2 FQDESV (reference sequence). The CDR3 is 16 residues long. CDR3: CASSYRGQGSDYGYTF. CDR3 coding DNA: TGTGCCAGCAGCTACCGGGGACAGGGATCGGACTATGGCTACACCTTC. Supplemented by reference TRBV11-1 and TRBJ1-2, the full variable domain reads EAEVAQSPRYKITEKSQAVAFWCDPISGHATLYWYRQILGQGPELLVQFQDESVVDDSQLPKDRFSAERLKGVDSTLKIQPAELGDSAMYLCASSYRGQGSDYGYTFGSGTRLTVV.

The V call is TRBV18, the J call TRBJ2-5, with a tentative D call TRBD2 (6 bases). Trimming took 3 bases from V and 4 from J, leaving 18 bases between them. The CDR3 length is 16 residues. Germline CDR1 and CDR2: KGHSH and LQKENI. CDR3 nucleotide sequence: TGTGCCAGCTCACCCTACCGACTAGAGGGTCGAGAGACCCAGTACTTC. Amino acid sequence: CASSPYRLEGRETQYF.

The rearrangement links TRBV5-1 to TRBJ2-2; TRBD2 agrees at 11 bases. The CDR3 has 16 amino acids. The V segment lost 3 bases and the J segment 4 bases; nucleotides outside the gene matches: 5. From germline, CDR1 is SGHRS and CDR2 YFSETQ. For the CDR3, the DNA is TGCGCCAGCAGCTCCCTAGCGGGAGGTACCACCGGGGAGCTGTTTTTT. It translates to CASSSLAGGTTGELFF.

The chain carries TRBV28 and TRBJ2-3; D not resolved. Germline V gene sequence: CDR1 MDHEN, CDR2 SYDVKM. The CDR3 consists of 14 residues. V lost 3 bases to trimming and J lost 3 bases, with 10 bases between them. The CDR3 DNA follows: TGTGCCAGCAGTTTTGACGCCAGGACAGATACGCAGTATTTT. Its protein is CASSFDARTDTQYF. Full variable domain (missing parts from reference TRBV28 and TRBJ2-3): DVKVTQSSRYLVKRTGEKVFLECVQDMDHENMFWYRQDPGLGLRLIYFSYDVKMKEKGDIPEGYSVSREKKERFSLILESASTNQTSMYLCASSFDARTDTQYFGPGTRLTVL.

This clone was observed a few times. The chain joins TRBV2 to TRBJ2-5; 8 nucleotides match TRBD2. The CDR3 spans 16 residues. CDR1 is SNHLY, CDR2 FYNNEI, per germline. V was clipped by 3 bases and J by 5 bases; unmatched bases: 11. In DNA, the CDR3 is TGTGCCAGCAGTGAGGGGGTAGCGGGGCCTCGGGAGACCCAGTACTTC. This translates into CASSEGVAGPRETQYF.

The V gene is TRBV6-5, the J gene TRBJ1-1; 9 bases are a match to TRBD1. The CDR3 is made up of 16 amino acids. V was clipped by 4 bases and J by 4 bases; unmatched bases: 10. The germline V gene has CDR1 MNHEY and CDR2 SVGAGI. The CDR3 reads CASSFHTGGRGTEAFF. The CDR3 bases are TGTGCCAGCAGTTTCCATACAGGGGGCAGGGGCACTGAAGCTTTCTTT.

The chain employs TRBV28 and TRBJ1-2, with 9 bases identical to TRBD1. There are 12 residues in the CDR3. Germline trimming cut 3 bases from V and 13 bases from J; bases unmatched to any gene: 6. The germline V gene encodes CDR1 MDHEN and CDR2 SYDVKM. CDR3: CASSFSDRGPTF. Here the CDR3 DNA reads TGTGCCAGCAGTTTTTCGGACAGGGGTCCCACCTTC.

This clone was seen a single time. This sequence joins TRBV9 and TRBJ2-5; no firm D call. The CDR3 runs to 12 residues. In germline, CDR1 is SGDLS, CDR2 YYNGEE. The ends were cut back, 4 bases at V and 1 base at J, with 5 bases in the middle. The CDR3 region has the DNA TGTGCCAGCAGCAAGGGCCAAGAGACCCAGTACTTC. Protein: CASSKGQETQYF. Looking up the rest from reference TRBV9 and TRBJ2-5 gives the full variable domain: DSGVTQTPKHLITATGQRVTLRCSPRSGDLSVYWYQQSLDQGLQFLIQYYNGEERAKGNILERFSAQQFPDLHSELNLSSLELGDSALYFCASSKGQETQYFGPGTRLLVL.

This clone was counted a single time. J is TRBJ1-6 and V is TRBV11-2; D is ambiguous. The CDR3 covers 13 residues. Germline assignment: CDR1 SGHAT and CDR2 FQNNGV. Trimming cost V 0 bases and J 11 bases, with 8 bases left between them. The CDR3 coding sequence is TGTGCCAGCAGCTTAGATGAGCGGGCACCCCTCCACTTT. Translating it yields CASSLDERAPLHF.

The V call is TRBV28, the J call TRBJ1-2, with TRBD1 as a possible D gene (5 bases). This CDR3 has 14 amino acids. Trimming removed 8 bases from V and 2 bases from J, with 15 bases in between. CDR1 and CDR2 from the germline V gene are MDHEN and SYDVKM. CDR3 in amino acids: CASRKGSWNYGYTF. CDR3 nucleotide sequence: TGTGCCAGCCGAAAGGGGTCTTGGAACTATGGCTACACCTTC.

The gene calls are TRBV18 and TRBJ2-5; 8 nucleotides line up with TRBD1. Germline CDR1 KGHSH, CDR2 LQKENI. The CDR3 spans 14 residues. The V segment lost 3 bases and the J segment 4 bases; nucleotides outside the gene matches: 4. The DNA of the CDR3 is TGTGCCAGCTCACCTGACAGGGGCCCAGAGACCCAGTACTTC. As protein: CASSPDRGPETQYF.

This clone ranks as medium-sized. This chain connects TRBV25-1 to TRBJ2-1; TRBD1 matches at 12 bases. The CDR3 loop spans 17 amino acids. V was clipped by 11 bases and J by 0 bases; unmatched bases: 11. Germline CDR1 and CDR2: MGHDK and SYGVNS. This CDR3 is CASSGTGGESSYNEQFF. CDR3 in DNA: TGTGCCTCCTCCGGGACAGGGGGCGAGAGCTCCTACAATGAGCAGTTCTTC.

This clone was seen only once. The V call is TRBV18, the J call TRBJ1-2, with D perhaps TRBD1 (6 bases). Deletions cut 3 bases from V and 7 bases from J, with 15 bases between. Germline CDR1 is KGHSH and CDR2 is LQKENI. The CDR3 totals 14 residues. DNA of the CDR3: TGTGCCAGCTCACCGGCGAGGGGGGTTGCTGGCTACACCTTC. Residues: CASSPARGVAGYTF.